The 14 T cell receptor beta chains listed next were all sequenced from one sample in a study of blood T cell repertoires in COVID-19. Method: immunoSEQ multiplex PCR; TCRdb's copy keeps in-frame clones and lacks some. The sample has approximately 380,000 clones; roughly 85% are singletons. The sequencing input was peripheral blood. These receptors were obtained from a woman aged 18-29 years with acute or convalescent COVID-19.

The chain is built from TRBV27 and TRBJ1-1, with D possibly being TRBD1 (6 bases). Germline V lookup: CDR1 MNHEY, CDR2 SMNVEV (reference sequence). This CDR3 comprises 14 residues. Trimming took 2 bases from V and 3 from J, leaving 10 bases between them. The CDR3 DNA follows: TGTGCCAGCAGTTTAGGACAGAGGGACACTGAAGCTTTCTTT. This sequence encodes CASSLGQRDTEAFF.

The V gene is TRBV9, the J gene TRBJ2-2, with TRBD2 identical over 10 bases. CDR3 size: 15 residues. The V and J ends lost 8 bases and 4 bases, in that order; junction bases with no gene match: 8. Germline lookup yields CDR1 SGDLS and CDR2 YYNGEE. The CDR3 DNA sequence: TGTGCCAGAGAATTCTTAGCGGGAGGCACCGGGGAGCTGTTTTTT. Translating gives CAREFLAGGTGELFF. Based on the CDR3 plus reference TRBV9 and TRBJ2-2, the full variable domain is DSGVTQTPKHLITATGQRVTLRCSPRSGDLSVYWYQQSLDQGLQFLIQYYNGEERAKGNILERFSAQQFPDLHSELNLSSLELGDSALYFCAREFLAGGTGELFFGEGSRLTVL.

This sequence joins TRBV5-1 and TRBJ1-1; D unclear. Germline CDR1 SGHRS, CDR2 YFSETQ. This CDR3 contains 13 residues. V lost 4 bases to trimming and J lost 4 bases, with 11 bases between them. The DNA of the CDR3 is TGCGCCAGCAGCCCACTAGTTAGCACTGAAGCTTTCTTT. Translating gives CASSPLVSTEAFF.

The chain joins TRBV11-2 to TRBJ2-7; D may be TRBD1 (5 bases). V lost 1 base and J 3 bases, leaving 7 bases between the germline ends. Germline V gene sequence: CDR1 SGHAT, CDR2 FQNNGV. This CDR3 region has 13 residues. The CDR3 DNA reads TGTGCCAGCAGCTTAGGGGGCAGCTACGAGCAGTACTTC. Protein product: CASSLGGSYEQYF. The full variable domain, rest sourced from reference TRBV11-2 and TRBJ2-7, is EAGVAQSPRYKIIEKRQSVAFWCNPISGHATLYWYQQILGQGPKLLIQFQNNGVVDDSQLPKDRFSAERLKGVDSTLKIQPAKLEDSAVYLCASSLGGSYEQYFGPGTRLTVT.

The rearrangement uses TRBV4-1 and TRBJ1-5; TRBD1 agrees at 11 bases. Trimming cost V 4 bases and J 6 bases; bases outside gene matches: 5. The CDR3 extends over 15 amino acids. In germline, CDR1 is MGHRA, CDR2 YSYEKL. CDR3 DNA: TGCGCCAGCAGCCGAGGACAGGGGGCGGGTCAGCCCCAGCATTTT. Amino acid sequence: CASSRGQGAGQPQHF.

The chain combines TRBV19 with TRBJ2-7; D might be TRBD1 (5 bases). The germline V gene encodes CDR1 LNHDA and CDR2 SQIVND (reference sequence). V shed 8 bases and J shed 5 bases, with 22 bases lying between them. There are 15 residues in the CDR3. CDR3 DNA: TGTGCCAGTCCGTCTTTGACGCGACAGTGGAACGAGCAGTACTTC. Translated, it gives CASPSLTRQWNEQYF.

The V call is TRBV28, the J call TRBJ2-7, with 12 positions matching TRBD2. The V gene end was trimmed by 7 bases and the J gene end by 3 bases; junction bases not matched to a gene: 4. The CDR3 extends over 14 amino acids. Per the germline V gene, CDR1 is MDHEN and CDR2 is SYDVKM. CDR3 in amino acids: CASTVTSGSYEQYF. CDR3 coding DNA: TGTGCCAGCACCGTGACTAGCGGGAGCTACGAGCAGTACTTC.

The chain couples TRBV28 to TRBJ1-5, with TRBD1 identical over 8 bases. The CDR3 contains 14 residues. Trimming cost V 3 bases and J 7 bases; bases outside gene matches: 5. The germline CDR1 and CDR2 sequences are MDHEN and SYDVKM. CDR3 in DNA: TGTGCCAGCAGTTTGATCCAGGGGGCCCAGCCCCAGCATTTT. Its translation is CASSLIQGAQPQHF.

V and J are TRBV19 and TRBJ2-1; D call uncertain. Germline V gene lookup returns CDR1 LNHDA and CDR2 SQIVND (reference sequence). The CDR3 length is 12 residues. V was clipped by 10 bases and J by 4 bases, with 11 bases between them. CDR3 nucleotides: TGTGCCATTCTCGCCAGTTACAATGAGCAGTTCTTC. Translating it yields CAILASYNEQFF. Drawing the rest from reference TRBV19 and TRBJ2-1, the complete variable domain is DGGITQSPKYLFRKEGQNVTLSCEQNLNHDAMYWYRQDPGQGLRLIYYSQIVNDFQKGDIAEGYSVSREKKESFPLTVTSAQKNPTAFYLCAILASYNEQFFGPGTRLTVL.

V usage is TRBV9 and J usage is TRBJ1-2; D gene unclear. From germline, CDR1 is SGDLS and CDR2 YYNGEE. The CDR3 spans 14 residues. V gave up 4 bases and J gave up 4 bases, with 14 bases separating them. The CDR3 reads CASSPREEGYGYTF. The CDR3 nucleotides read TGTGCCAGCAGCCCTCGAGAGGAAGGCTATGGCTACACCTTC.

This sequence joins TRBV4-2 and TRBJ1-4, with D possibly TRBD1 on 6 matching bases. This CDR3 region has 16 residues. V dropped 1 base and J dropped 0 bases, with 9 bases sitting between them. Germline V CDR1 and CDR2: LGHNA, YNFKEQ. CDR3 DNA sequence: TGTGCCAGCAGCCAAGTGGGACACCCAACTAATGAAAAACTGTTTTTT. Its translation: CASSQVGHPTNEKLFF.

The CDR3 here is CASSLSGVRSGDEKLFF. CDR3 bases: TGTGCCAGCAGCTTATCGGGGGTTCGGTCAGGAGATGAAAAACTGTTTTTT. This chain links TRBV7-9 with TRBJ1-4; tentatively, D is TRBD1 (5 bases). CDR1 is SEHNR, CDR2 FQNEAQ, per germline (reference sequence). The CDR3 runs to 17 residues. The V end lost 2 bases, the J end lost 6 bases, and 19 bases lay between the germline ends.

V gene TRBV29-1 combines with J gene TRBJ1-3; 10 nucleotides match TRBD1. The germline V gene encodes CDR1 SQVTM and CDR2 ANQGSEA. Trimming removed 7 bases from V and 7 bases from J; junction bases left unmatched: 7. This CDR3 spans 13 amino acids. The CDR3 nucleotides read TGCAGCGCTAACGACAGGGGGCAGAACACCATATATTTT. Translation gives CSANDRGQNTIYF.

This chain links TRBV19 with TRBJ2-7; 12 nucleotides align to TRBD2. In germline, CDR1 is LNHDA, CDR2 SQIVND (reference sequence). V lost 2 bases and J lost 1; bases outside the gene matches: 6. This CDR3 region has 17 residues. CDR3 in amino acids: CASSIRTSGTISYEQYF. The CDR3 nucleotides read TGTGCCAGTAGTATAAGGACTAGCGGGACCATATCCTACGAGCAGTACTTC.